A selection of T cell receptor beta chains follows, all from one sample in a study of T cells in localized non-small cell lung cancer. Profiled with immunoSEQ multiplex PCR; TCRdb holds only in-frame clones, not every one. The sample consists of about 77,000 clones, more than 75% of them appearing once. The sample was peripheral blood, taken before any cancer treatment. Receptors were obtained from a woman aged 40 to 75 with stage I squamous cell lung carcinoma. The CDR3 runs from the conserved cysteine through the conserved F or W.

v_call: TRBV5-1; j_call: TRBJ2-7; cdr3_aa: CASSLGSRGVKTYEQYF
v_call: TRBV11-2; j_call: TRBJ2-1; cdr3_aa: CASSLWSGGNNEQFF
v_call: TRBV5-1; j_call: TRBJ1-1; cdr3_aa: CASSLLQGATEAFF
v_call: TRBV5-1; j_call: TRBJ1-5; cdr3_aa: CASSATGNNQPQHF
v_call: TRBV10-3; j_call: TRBJ1-5; cdr3_aa: CAAQGAPNQPQHF
v_call: TRBV19; j_call: TRBJ1-2; cdr3_aa: CASSIVGSSYGYTF
v_call: TRBV15; j_call: TRBJ2-5; cdr3_aa: CATSPGLAGGPARETQYF
v_call: TRBV18; j_call: TRBJ1-2; cdr3_aa: CASSRGIYGYTF
v_call: TRBV19; j_call: TRBJ2-3; cdr3_aa: CASSIEGVRTDTQYF
v_call: TRBV19; j_call: TRBJ1-5; cdr3_aa: CASSSLGTVRGNQPQHF
v_call: TRBV29-1; j_call: TRBJ1-2; cdr3_aa: CSVELTGSYGYTF
v_call: TRBV9; j_call: TRBJ1-2; cdr3_aa: CASSPDRALNYGYTF
v_call: TRBV2; j_call: TRBJ2-7; cdr3_aa: CASSDRYEQYF
v_call: TRBV5-1; j_call: TRBJ1-1; cdr3_aa: CASKIGDRVEREAFF
v_call: TRBV5-1; j_call: TRBJ2-5; cdr3_aa: CASSLAGVGYQETQYF
v_call: TRBV5-1; j_call: TRBJ2-5; cdr3_aa: CASSLGSSGPETQYF
v_call: TRBV5-8; j_call: TRBJ2-5; cdr3_aa: CASSLGTSGAPYQETQYF
v_call: TRBV6-1; j_call: TRBJ1-5; cdr3_aa: CASTAGDQPQHF
v_call: TRBV11-3; j_call: TRBJ1-1; cdr3_aa: CASSSGTGVDTEAFF
v_call: TRBV15; j_call: TRBJ1-1; cdr3_aa: CATSRDPKTEAFF
v_call: TRBV9; j_call: TRBJ1-5; cdr3_aa: CASSASGTGTQPQHF
v_call: TRBV6-1; j_call: TRBJ1-4; cdr3_aa: CASMRGGAEEKLFF
v_call: TRBV27; j_call: TRBJ2-3; cdr3_aa: CASSLSSGGLTDTQYF
v_call: TRBV28; j_call: TRBJ1-6; cdr3_aa: CASSPTGGPLHF
v_call: TRBV9; j_call: TRBJ1-5; cdr3_aa: CASSVQGAQGQPQHF
v_call: TRBV29-1; j_call: TRBJ2-7; cdr3_aa: CSVLGDSYRSYEQYF
v_call: TRBV6-5; j_call: TRBJ1-1; cdr3_aa: CASGRNTEAFF
v_call: TRBV7-9; j_call: TRBJ2-1; cdr3_aa: CASSFGGGAAYNEQFF
v_call: TRBV5-1; j_call: TRBJ1-2; cdr3_aa: CASSSYPGSVGYGYTF
v_call: TRBV30; j_call: TRBJ1-1; cdr3_aa: CAWSHGRTMNTEAFF
v_call: TRBV9; j_call: TRBJ1-2; cdr3_aa: CASSPPGAGSIYGYTF
v_call: TRBV6-5; j_call: TRBJ1-2; cdr3_aa: CASKPTTVYGYTF
v_call: TRBV4-2; j_call: TRBJ2-3; cdr3_aa: CASSQEAGDTDTQYF
v_call: TRBV5-6; j_call: TRBJ1-1; cdr3_aa: CASSLWGHLNTEAFF
v_call: TRBV6-1; j_call: TRBJ2-5; cdr3_aa: CASSLDRGRGETQYF
v_call: TRBV9; j_call: TRBJ1-1; cdr3_aa: CASSPGQGGTEAFF
v_call: TRBV27; j_call: TRBJ1-6; cdr3_aa: CASSSLDRGLSPLHF
v_call: TRBV4-1; j_call: TRBJ1-5; cdr3_aa: CASSQVYRAQPQHF
v_call: TRBV20-1; j_call: TRBJ1-2; cdr3_aa: CSATNYGYTF
v_call: TRBV10-2; j_call: TRBJ1-1; cdr3_aa: CASSESPRAGTEAFF
v_call: TRBV27; j_call: TRBJ2-7; cdr3_aa: CATSRDARSYEQYF
v_call: TRBV30; j_call: TRBJ2-2; cdr3_aa: CAWMVGLANTGELFF
v_call: TRBV4-1; j_call: TRBJ2-5; cdr3_aa: CASSPRRGSPDETQYF
v_call: TRBV27; j_call: TRBJ1-6; cdr3_aa: CASTWTGVNSPLHF
v_call: TRBV5-1; j_call: TRBJ2-1; cdr3_aa: CASSSLGGGLYNEQFF